This T cell receptor beta chain was recovered during a study of blood T cells in healthy people across ages. For the second PCR, which ran for roughly 6 to 11 cycles, a sample-barcoded 5' primer and a J-beta primer mix were used. One entry per CDR3 protein, called by TCRdb with MiXCR from the 5' RACE reads. The data contain 540,000 or so distinct CDR3 sequences, approximately 25% of them singletons. Germline V gene sequence: CDR1 MDHEN, CDR2 SYDVKM. J gave up 0 bases and V 5 bases, and 6 bases lay outside the gene matches. The CDR3 is made up of 16 amino acids. The sample also formed part of further work on T cells of mothers and their children.

The sequence was collected from a boy aged 10-17 years in good health. The material sequenced was blood. The chain joins TRBV28 to TRBJ2-3, with 9 bases aligning to TRBD2. The CDR3 nucleotides are TGTGCCAGCAGTCAACAGACTAGCGGTAGCACAGATACGCAGTATTTT. Its translation: CASSQQTSGSTDTQYF.